The clone carrying this T cell receptor (beta chain) was seen only a few times. Its antigen is not identified. This sample was included in a study of T-cell memory formation after mild COVID-19. Overall study results and limits: The finding that pre-infection memory included some responding clones suggested that cross-reactive memory joined.

The CDR3 is 15 amino acids. Germline lookup yields CDR1 SGDLS and CDR2 YYNGEE. V was cut by 4 bases and J by 8 bases, with 19 bases left in between. Constant-segment primers and 5'RACE yielded cDNA libraries for TCR alpha and TCR beta, each carrying sample barcodes and UMIs. Using its own MiXCR run on the 5' RACE reads, TCRdb lists one record per CDR3 protein. The profile shows about 410,000 distinct CDR3 sequences, around a quarter of them singletons. The sequenced sample was PBMCs or a T cell subset sorted from them (not recorded which). The rearrangement uses TRBV9 and TRBJ2-1; D is ambiguous. The receptor comes from an adult woman who had mild COVID-19 (a few samples of this study predate the infection). Cell type and time point are not known. The CDR3 nucleotides are TGTGCCAGCAGCCTCGGCCCCCAAGCGATCCATGAGCAGTTCTTC. Its translation is CASSLGPQAIHEQFF.